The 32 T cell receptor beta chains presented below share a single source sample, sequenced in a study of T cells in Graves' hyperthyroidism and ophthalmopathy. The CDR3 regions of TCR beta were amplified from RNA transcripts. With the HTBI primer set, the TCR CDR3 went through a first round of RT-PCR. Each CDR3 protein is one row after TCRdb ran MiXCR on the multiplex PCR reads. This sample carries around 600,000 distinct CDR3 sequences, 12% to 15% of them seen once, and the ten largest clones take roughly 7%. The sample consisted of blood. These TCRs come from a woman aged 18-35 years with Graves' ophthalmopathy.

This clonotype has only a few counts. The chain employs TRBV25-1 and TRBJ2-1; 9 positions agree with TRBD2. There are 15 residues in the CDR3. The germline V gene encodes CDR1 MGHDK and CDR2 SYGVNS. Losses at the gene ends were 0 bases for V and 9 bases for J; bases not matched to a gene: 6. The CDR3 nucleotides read TGTGCCAGCAGTGAATATATAGCTAGCGGGATTGAGCAGTTCTTC. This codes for CASSEYIASGIEQFF.

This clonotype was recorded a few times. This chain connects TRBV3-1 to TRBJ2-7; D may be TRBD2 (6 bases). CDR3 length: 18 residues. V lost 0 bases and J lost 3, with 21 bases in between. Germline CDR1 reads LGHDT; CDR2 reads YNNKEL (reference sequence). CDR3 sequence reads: CASSQDRGVVAGFYEQYF. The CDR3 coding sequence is TGTGCCAGCAGCCAAGATCGGGGCGTAGTGGCGGGATTCTACGAGCAGTACTTC.

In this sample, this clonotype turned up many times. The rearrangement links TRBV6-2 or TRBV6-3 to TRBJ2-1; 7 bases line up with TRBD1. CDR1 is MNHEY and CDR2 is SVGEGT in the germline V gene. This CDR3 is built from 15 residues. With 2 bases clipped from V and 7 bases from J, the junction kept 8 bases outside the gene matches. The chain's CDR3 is CASSYRGLTRNEQFF. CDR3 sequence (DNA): TGTGCCAGCAGTTACAGGGGGCTCACCAGGAATGAGCAGTTCTTC.

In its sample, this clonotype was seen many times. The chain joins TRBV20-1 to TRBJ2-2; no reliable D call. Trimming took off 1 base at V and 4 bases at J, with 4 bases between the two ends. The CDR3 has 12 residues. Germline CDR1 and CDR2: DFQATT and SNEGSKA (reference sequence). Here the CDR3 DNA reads TGCAGTGCTAGAGGACCCACCGGGGAGCTGTTTTTT. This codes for CSARGPTGELFF.

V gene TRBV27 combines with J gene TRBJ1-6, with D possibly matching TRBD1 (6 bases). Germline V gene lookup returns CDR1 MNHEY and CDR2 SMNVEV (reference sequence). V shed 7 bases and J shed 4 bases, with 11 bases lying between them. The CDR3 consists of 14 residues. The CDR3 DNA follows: TGTGCCAGCACATCAGGGGCGTATAATTCACCCCTCCACTTT. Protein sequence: CASTSGAYNSPLHF.

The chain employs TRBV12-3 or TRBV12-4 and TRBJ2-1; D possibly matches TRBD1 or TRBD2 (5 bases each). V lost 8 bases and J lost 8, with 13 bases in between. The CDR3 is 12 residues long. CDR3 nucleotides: TGTGCCAGCCGCTTCGGGGCACATGAGCAGTTCTTC. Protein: CASRFGAHEQFF.

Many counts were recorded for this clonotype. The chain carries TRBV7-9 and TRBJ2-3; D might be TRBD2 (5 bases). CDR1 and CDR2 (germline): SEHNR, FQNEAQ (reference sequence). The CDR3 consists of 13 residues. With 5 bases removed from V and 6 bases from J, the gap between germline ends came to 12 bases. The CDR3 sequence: CASSKDSTDTQYF. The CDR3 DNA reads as TGTGCCAGCAGCAAGGACTCGACGGATACGCAGTATTTT. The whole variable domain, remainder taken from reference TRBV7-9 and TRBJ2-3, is DTGVSQNPRHKITKRGQNVTFRCDPISEHNRLYWYRQTLGQGPEFLTYFQNEAQLEKSRLLSDRFSAERPKGSFSTLEIQRTEQGDSAMYLCASSKDSTDTQYFGPGTRLTVL.

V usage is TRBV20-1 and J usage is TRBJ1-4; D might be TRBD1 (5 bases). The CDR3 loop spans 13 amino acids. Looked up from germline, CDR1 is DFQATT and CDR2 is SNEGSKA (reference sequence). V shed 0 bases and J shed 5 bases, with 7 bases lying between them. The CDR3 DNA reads TGCAGTGCTAGAGATGGGGCGAATGAAAAACTGTTTTTT. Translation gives CSARDGANEKLFF.

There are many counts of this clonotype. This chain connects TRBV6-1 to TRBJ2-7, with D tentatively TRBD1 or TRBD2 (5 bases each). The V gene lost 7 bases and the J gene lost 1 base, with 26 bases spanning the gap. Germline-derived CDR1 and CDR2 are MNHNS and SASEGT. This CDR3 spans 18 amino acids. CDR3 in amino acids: CASTVYLSSGTDSYEQYF. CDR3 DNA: TGTGCCAGCACCGTATACCTCTCCTCCGGGACCGATTCCTACGAGCAGTACTTC.

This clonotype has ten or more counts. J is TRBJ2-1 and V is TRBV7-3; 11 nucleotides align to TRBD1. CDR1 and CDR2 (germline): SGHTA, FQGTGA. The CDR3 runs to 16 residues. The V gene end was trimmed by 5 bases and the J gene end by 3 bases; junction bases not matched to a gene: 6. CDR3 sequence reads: CASSPQGQGVYNEQFF. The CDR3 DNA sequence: TGTGCCAGCAGCCCCCAGGGACAGGGGGTCTACAATGAGCAGTTCTTC.

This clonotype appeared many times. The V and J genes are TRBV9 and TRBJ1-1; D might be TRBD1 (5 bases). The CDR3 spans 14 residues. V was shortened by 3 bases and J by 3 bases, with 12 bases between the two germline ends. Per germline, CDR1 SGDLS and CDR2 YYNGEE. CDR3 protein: CASSGGAGDTEAFF. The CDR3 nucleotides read TGTGCCAGCAGCGGAGGGGCAGGAGACACTGAAGCTTTCTTT.

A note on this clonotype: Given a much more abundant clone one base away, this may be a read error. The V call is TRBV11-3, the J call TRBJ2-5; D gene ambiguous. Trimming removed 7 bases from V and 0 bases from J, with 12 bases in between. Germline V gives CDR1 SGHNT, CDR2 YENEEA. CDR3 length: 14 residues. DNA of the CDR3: TGTGCCAGCAATCCGAGACGGAACCAAGAGACCCAGTACTTC. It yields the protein CASNPRRNQETQYF.

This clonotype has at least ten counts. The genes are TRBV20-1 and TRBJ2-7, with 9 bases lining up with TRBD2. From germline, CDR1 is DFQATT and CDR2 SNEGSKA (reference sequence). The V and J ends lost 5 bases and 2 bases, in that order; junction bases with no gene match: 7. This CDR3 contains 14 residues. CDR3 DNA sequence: TGCAGTGCTGATAGCGGGAGTGCGCCCTACGAGCAGTACTTC. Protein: CSADSGSAPYEQYF.

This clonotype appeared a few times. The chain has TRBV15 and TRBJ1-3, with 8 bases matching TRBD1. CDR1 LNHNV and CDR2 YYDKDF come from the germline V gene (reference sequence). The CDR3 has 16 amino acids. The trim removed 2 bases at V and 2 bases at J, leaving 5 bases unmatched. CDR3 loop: CATSRNQGATGNTIYF. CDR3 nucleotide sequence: TGTGCCACCAGCAGAAATCAGGGGGCGACTGGAAACACCATATATTTT.

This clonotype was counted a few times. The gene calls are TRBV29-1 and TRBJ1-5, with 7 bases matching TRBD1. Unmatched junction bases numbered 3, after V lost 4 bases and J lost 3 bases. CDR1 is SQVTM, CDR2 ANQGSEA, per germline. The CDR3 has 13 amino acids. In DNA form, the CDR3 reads TGCAGCGTTGGACAGGGCTACAATCAGCCCCAGCATTTT. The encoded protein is CSVGQGYNQPQHF.

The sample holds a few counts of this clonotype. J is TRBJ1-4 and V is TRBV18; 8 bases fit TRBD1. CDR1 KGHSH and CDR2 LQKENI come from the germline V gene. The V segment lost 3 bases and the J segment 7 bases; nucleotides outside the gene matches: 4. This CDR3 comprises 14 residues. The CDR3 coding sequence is TGTGCCAGCTCACCCCGGACAGGGACTGAAAAACTGTTTTTT. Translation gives CASSPRTGTEKLFF.

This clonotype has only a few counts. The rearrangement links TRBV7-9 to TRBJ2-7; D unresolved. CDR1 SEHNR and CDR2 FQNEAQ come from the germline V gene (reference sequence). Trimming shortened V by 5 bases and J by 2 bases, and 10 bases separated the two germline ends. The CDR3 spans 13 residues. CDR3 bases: TGTGCCAGCAGCCCATTGGAAACCTACGAGCAGTACTTC. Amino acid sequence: CASSPLETYEQYF.

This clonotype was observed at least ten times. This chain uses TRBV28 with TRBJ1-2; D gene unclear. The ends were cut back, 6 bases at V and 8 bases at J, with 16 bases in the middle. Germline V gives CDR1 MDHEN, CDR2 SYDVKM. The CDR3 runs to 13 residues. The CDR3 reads CASRKELGWGYTF. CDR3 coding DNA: TGTGCCAGCAGAAAGGAGTTGGGTTGGGGCTACACCTTC.

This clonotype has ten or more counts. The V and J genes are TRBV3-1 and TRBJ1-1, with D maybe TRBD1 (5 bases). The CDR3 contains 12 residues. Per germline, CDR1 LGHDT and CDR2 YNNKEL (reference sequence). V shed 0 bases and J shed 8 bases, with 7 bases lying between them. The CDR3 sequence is CASSQDRGEAFF. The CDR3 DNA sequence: TGTGCCAGCAGCCAAGATAGGGGAGAAGCTTTCTTT.

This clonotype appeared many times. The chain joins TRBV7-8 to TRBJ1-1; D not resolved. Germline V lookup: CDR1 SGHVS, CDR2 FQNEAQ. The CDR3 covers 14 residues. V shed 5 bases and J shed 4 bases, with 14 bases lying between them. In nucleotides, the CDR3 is TGTGCCAGCAGCCCCGGTCGGGTGATCACTGAAGCTTTCTTT. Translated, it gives CASSPGRVITEAFF.

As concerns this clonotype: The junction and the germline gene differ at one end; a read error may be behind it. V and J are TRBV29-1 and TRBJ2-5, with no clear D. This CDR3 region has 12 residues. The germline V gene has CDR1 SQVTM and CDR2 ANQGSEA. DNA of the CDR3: TGCAGCGTTGTAGGAGAACAAGGGACCCAGTACTTC. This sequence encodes CSVVGEQGTQYF.

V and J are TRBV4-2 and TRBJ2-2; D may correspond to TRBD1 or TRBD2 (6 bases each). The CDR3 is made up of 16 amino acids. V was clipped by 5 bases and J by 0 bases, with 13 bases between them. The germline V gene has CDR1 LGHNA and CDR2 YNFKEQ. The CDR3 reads CASSRGAVANTGELFF. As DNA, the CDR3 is TGTGCCAGCAGCAGGGGGGCAGTCGCGAACACCGGGGAGCTGTTTTTT.

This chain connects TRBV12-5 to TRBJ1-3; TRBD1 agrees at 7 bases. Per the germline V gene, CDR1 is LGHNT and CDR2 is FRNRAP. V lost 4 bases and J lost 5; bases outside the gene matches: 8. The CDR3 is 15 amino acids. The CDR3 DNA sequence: TGTGCTAGTGGTTCGGGGACAGATCGTCGAAACACCATATATTTT. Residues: CASGSGTDRRNTIYF.

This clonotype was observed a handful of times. Here the CDR3 DNA reads TGTGCCTGGAGTTTTGACAGCCCGCGCGGGAATTCACCCCTCCACTTT. Amino acid sequence: CAWSFDSPRGNSPLHF. This chain joins TRBV30 and TRBJ1-6, with D perhaps TRBD1 (5 bases). The V gene lost 2 bases and the J gene lost 7 bases, with 18 bases spanning the gap. CDR1 and CDR2 from the germline V gene are GTSNPN and SVGIG (reference sequence). The CDR3 totals 16 residues.

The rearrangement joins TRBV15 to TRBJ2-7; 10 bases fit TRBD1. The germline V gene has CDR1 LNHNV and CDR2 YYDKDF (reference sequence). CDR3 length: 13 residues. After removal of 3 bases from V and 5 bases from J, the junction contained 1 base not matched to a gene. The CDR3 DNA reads TGTGCCACCAGCAGGGACAGGGGGGACGAGCAGTACTTC. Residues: CATSRDRGDEQYF.

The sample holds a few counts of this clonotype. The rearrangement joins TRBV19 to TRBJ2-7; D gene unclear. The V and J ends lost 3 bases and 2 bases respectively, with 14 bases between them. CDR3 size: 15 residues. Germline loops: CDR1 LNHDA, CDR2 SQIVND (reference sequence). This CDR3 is CASSIEMGTTYEQYF. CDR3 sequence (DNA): TGTGCCAGTAGTATTGAAATGGGAACCACCTACGAGCAGTACTTC.

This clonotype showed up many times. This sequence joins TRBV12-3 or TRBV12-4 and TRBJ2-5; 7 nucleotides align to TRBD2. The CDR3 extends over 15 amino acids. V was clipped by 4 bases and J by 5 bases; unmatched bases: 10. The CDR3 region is CASSSSRLGGETQYF. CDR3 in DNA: TGTGCCAGCAGTTCCAGCAGGTTGGGAGGGGAGACCCAGTACTTC.

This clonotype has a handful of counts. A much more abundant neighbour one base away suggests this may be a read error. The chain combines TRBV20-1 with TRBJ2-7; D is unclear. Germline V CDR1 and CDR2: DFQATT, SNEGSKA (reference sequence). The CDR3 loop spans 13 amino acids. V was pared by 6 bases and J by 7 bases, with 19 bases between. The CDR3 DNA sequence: TGCAGTGCCATCCGTACGGCTAGGGATGAGCAGTACTTC. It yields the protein CSAIRTARDEQYF.

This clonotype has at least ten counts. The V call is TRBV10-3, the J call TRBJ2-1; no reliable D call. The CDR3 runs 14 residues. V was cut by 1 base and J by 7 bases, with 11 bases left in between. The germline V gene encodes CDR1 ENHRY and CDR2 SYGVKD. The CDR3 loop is CAISELVSGNEQFF. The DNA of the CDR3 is TGTGCCATCAGTGAGTTAGTGTCGGGTAATGAGCAGTTCTTC.

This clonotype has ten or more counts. CDR3 DNA sequence: TGTGCCAGCAGTTTATCCGGTAGCGCGGCCTACAATGAGCAGTTCTTC. Its translation is CASSLSGSAAYNEQFF. The chain couples TRBV27 to TRBJ2-1, with D possibly TRBD2 on 5 matching bases. The CDR3 extends over 16 amino acids. Trimming removed 0 bases at V and 2 bases at J, with 11 bases between. CDR1 is MNHEY, CDR2 SMNVEV, per germline (reference sequence).

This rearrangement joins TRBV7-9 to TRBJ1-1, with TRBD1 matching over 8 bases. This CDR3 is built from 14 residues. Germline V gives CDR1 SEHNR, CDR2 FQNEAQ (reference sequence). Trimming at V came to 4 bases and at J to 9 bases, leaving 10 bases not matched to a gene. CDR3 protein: CASSSRDRRGKAFF. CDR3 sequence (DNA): TGTGCCAGCAGCTCGCGGGACAGGCGGGGGAAAGCTTTCTTT.

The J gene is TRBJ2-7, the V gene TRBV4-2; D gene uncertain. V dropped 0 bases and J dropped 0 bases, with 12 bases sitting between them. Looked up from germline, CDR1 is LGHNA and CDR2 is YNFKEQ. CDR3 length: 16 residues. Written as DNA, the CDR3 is TGTGCCAGCAGCCAAGATTTGCCAGCCAGCTCCTACGAGCAGTACTTC. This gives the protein CASSQDLPASSYEQYF.